The source of this TCR beta chain is a study of identical twins. Study-level results: Fewer insertions marked abundant cord blood beta clonotypes; young adult naive trended weakly, memory not at all. Out-of-frame alpha sequences that twins shared showed excess low generation probability. Weaker excess twin sharing was observed in beta out-of-frame sequences.

In its sample, this clonotype was seen many times. Its target is unknown. TCRdb analysed the 5' RACE reads with MiXCR anew, one entry per CDR3 protein. The data contain about 210,000 distinct CDR3 sequences, around 9.6% of them singletons. With 4 bases removed from V and 6 bases from J, the gap between germline ends came to 15 bases. The length of the CDR3 is 13 residues. Germline loops: CDR1 SQVTM, CDR2 ANQGSEA. The gene calls are TRBV29-1 and TRBJ1-1, with unresolved D. The sample taken for sequencing was memory (CD45RO+) T cells sorted from blood. The sequence was collected from a young woman in good health. DNA for the CDR3: TGCAGCGTTGTCACACCCTCAAAGCCTGAAGCTTTCTTT. It codes for CSVVTPSKPEAFF.